This T cell receptor (beta chain) was recovered during a study of OX40 agonist ivuxolimab in advanced cancers. About the study as a whole: Ivuxolimab was a fully human IgG2 agonistic monoclonal antibody targeting the costimulatory receptor OX40 (CD134). The paper describes the monotherapy dose-escalation part (N ≈ 52 patients) of the phase I trial of ivuxolimab. A male proportion of 70% to 90% and a mean age of 60 years, ranging from about 23 to 90, were recorded for the dose-escalation cohort. Of the roughly 54 patients in dose escalation, about 19 had hepatocellular carcinoma, approximately 15 had melanoma, 9 had renal cell carcinoma and 9 had head and neck cancer. Intravenous ivuxolimab was administered to patients every 2 weeks at six dose levels: 0.01, 0.1, 0.3, 1.5, 3 and 10 mg/kg. Peripheral TCRbeta sequencing aimed to test whether ivuxolimab altered TCR sequence diversity and caused clonal T-cell expansion. Patients were allowed to have had prior anti-PD-1, anti-PD-L1 or anti-CTLA-4 therapy, and 40% of the dose-escalation patients had previously received checkpoint inhibitors. Three dose-escalation patients achieved partial responses, one with hepatocellular carcinoma and two with cutaneous melanoma. Points the paper makes about the study in general: At doses from 0.1 to 3.0 mg/kg, clonal expansion was seen in both CD4+ and CD8+ blood T cells between baseline and week 6. After ivuxolimab, expanded clones were on average more numerous among CD8+ T cells than among CD4+ T cells. The antigen specificity of the peripheral T cells that underwent clonal expansion was not determined. In the 0.1-3.0 mg/kg groups, partial responders were among the patients with the lowest normalized peripheral clonal expansion, particularly in CD8+ T cells. Low levels of normalized T-cell clonal expansion were also seen in some nonresponding patients.

The trial excluded patients who had a history of autoimmune disease or who were on systemic immunosuppression. Peripheral blood for TCR sequencing was collected from all dose cohorts at baseline, on cycle 4 day 1, and on cycle 7 day 1. Samples were obtained from an open-label, multicenter, first-in-human phase I dose-escalation trial of ivuxolimab. Adults with locally advanced or metastatic melanoma, renal cell, hepatocellular, or head and neck squamous cell carcinoma were enrolled in the trial. Before TCR sequencing, CD4+ T cells and CD8+ T cells from peripheral blood were sorted into separate populations. To sequence the TCRbeta CDR3 region, genomic DNA was isolated from the sorted cells. The immunoSEQ Assay was used to sequence the TCRbeta CDR3 regions. As stored in TCRdb, this immuneACCESS dataset retains in-frame rearrangements with V and J assigned. A fraction of the clones does not appear; measured against another copy, unresolved V genes explain less than half of the discrepancy, and the remainder lacks a known reason. The sample includes about 50,000 clones, with approximately 89% observed a single time. Jointly, the top ten make up roughly 6% of the sample.

The junction carries 9 bases between V and J, which are trimmed by 2 bases and 4 bases respectively. CDR1 and CDR2 are drawn from the germline V gene (reference sequence): MNHEY, SMNVEV. Reading from cysteine to phenylalanine, the CDR3 counts 14 amino acids. Just CDR3 DNA is preserved here, 42 bases in frame from base 1. Concerning this clone: The clone's antigen remains unknown. The input lacks base qualities; no much larger clone sits a single base away.

This material consisted of CD4+ or CD8+ T cells sorted from blood, taken in a trial of the OX40 agonist ivuxolimab. The V and J segments used are TRBV27 and TRBJ1-5; the best D guess is TRBD1, with 5 bases matching. This clonotype was obtained from an adult with an advanced solid tumor such as melanoma, head and neck, liver or kidney cancer. DNA sequence: TGTGCCAGCAGTTTAATCGGGGGTAATCAGCCCCAGCATTTT. This sequence encodes CASSLIGGNQPQHF.